These T cell receptor beta chains were read from a single sample in a study of cytomegalovirus exposure and HLA in healthy donors. Method: immunoSEQ multiplex PCR; TCRdb's copy keeps in-frame clones and lacks some. This sample has some 100,000 clones, with more than 55% found just once. Source material: PBMCs. The receptors were sampled from a woman aged 25 to 39 in good health and CMV-seropositive. CDR3s include the opening cysteine and the closing phenylalanine or tryptophan. D genes are given only for firm matches. Clone size, where shown, is once, few, many, or a class for clones that have expanded.

J,size,V,D,DNA,CDR3
TRBJ2-1,.,TRBV4-2,.,TGTGCCAGCAGCTCCCCGGGACACGGTATTGAGCAGTTCTTC,CASSSPGHGIEQFF
TRBJ1-2,few,TRBV30,.,TGTGCCTGGAGTCCCGGGACACCCTTTAACTATGGCTACACCTTC,CAWSPGTPFNYGYTF
TRBJ2-3,.,TRBV19,.,TGTGCCAGTAGTATAGGAGTGGGGGCCACAGATACGCAGTATTTT,CASSIGVGATDTQYF
TRBJ2-1,.,TRBV15,.,TGTGCCACCAGCAAGCTAGGAAATGAGCAGTTCTTC,CATSKLGNEQFF
TRBJ2-3,.,TRBV10-2,.,TGCGCCAGTCAAACTAGGATTTCGGATACGCAGTATTTT,CASQTRISDTQYF
TRBJ2-1,few,TRBV11-3,.,TGTGCCAGCAGCATTAGTACCTACAATGAGCAGTTCTTC,CASSISTYNEQFF
TRBJ2-3,.,TRBV15,TRBD1,TGTGCCACCAGCCCGGTTTTAAGGGGGCTAACTAGCACAGATACGCAGTATTTT,CATSPVLRGLTSTDTQYF
TRBJ2-5,.,TRBV28,TRBD2,TGTGCCAGCAGTTCCTGGACTAGCGCGGGGGGGGAGACCCAGTACTTC,CASSSWTSAGGETQYF
TRBJ1-3,.,TRBV18,.,TGTGCCAGCTCACCGGGTTTCAGGGGAAGCTCTGGAAACACCATATATTTT,CASSPGFRGSSGNTIYF
TRBJ2-5,.,TRBV7-3,.,TGTGCCAGCAGCTTAAATGCTGGGGGGAACCAAGAGACCCAGTACTTC,CASSLNAGGNQETQYF
TRBJ2-7,once,TRBV4-2,TRBD1,TGTGCCAGCAGCCAAGGACAGGGGGCCCACGAGCAGTACTTC,CASSQGQGAHEQYF
TRBJ2-3,.,TRBV13,.,TGTGCCAGCAGCTTAGTGGTAGCGGGCACAGATACGCAGTATTTT,CASSLVVAGTDTQYF
TRBJ1-1,.,TRBV7-6,TRBD1,TGTGCCAGCAGCCCCTGGGGGACAGGGGGGAACACTGAAGCTTTCTTT,CASSPWGTGGNTEAFF
TRBJ2-3,.,TRBV27,TRBD2,TGTGCCAGCAGTTTATGGGGGACTAGCGGGGGCCCCCTCACAGATACGCAGTATTTT,CASSLWGTSGGPLTDTQYF
TRBJ1-2,.,TRBV6-1,TRBD1,TGTGCCAGCAGTCCTCTGACAGGGCCCTATGGCTACACCTTC,CASSPLTGPYGYTF
TRBJ2-3,.,TRBV27,.,TGTGCCAGCAGTAGGACAGTCGGAGCTTCCAGGCTCGCGCAGTATTTT,CASSRTVGASRLAQYF
TRBJ2-7,.,TRBV7-2,TRBD1,TGTGCCAGCAGCTTACTTGAGACAGGGCGCTACGAGCAGTACTTC,CASSLLETGRYEQYF
TRBJ2-7,.,TRBV9,TRBD2,TGTGCCAGCAGCCCTAGCGGGGGCCTTACCTACGAGCAGTACTTC,CASSPSGGLTYEQYF
TRBJ1-3,.,TRBV29-1,.,TGCAGCGTTGCCCGGGACTCTGGAAACACCATATATTTT,CSVARDSGNTIYF
TRBJ2-7,once,TRBV5-1,.,TGCGCCAGCAGCTTCGATCCCCGAGGCCACGAGCAGTACTTC,CASSFDPRGHEQYF
TRBJ1-5,once,TRBV7-9,.,TGTTCCAGCAGCTTAGACTACAGGGCCCAGCATTTT,CSSSLDYRAQHF